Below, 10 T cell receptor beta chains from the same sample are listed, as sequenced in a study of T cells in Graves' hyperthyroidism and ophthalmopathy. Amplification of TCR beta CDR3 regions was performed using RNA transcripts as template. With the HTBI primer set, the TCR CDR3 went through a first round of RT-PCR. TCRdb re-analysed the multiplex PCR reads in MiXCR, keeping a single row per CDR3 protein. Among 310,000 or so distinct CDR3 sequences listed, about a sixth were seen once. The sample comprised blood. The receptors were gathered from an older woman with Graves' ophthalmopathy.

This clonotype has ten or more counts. In DNA, the CDR3 is TGTGCCAGCTCACGCCTTAGGAAGCCCCAGCATTTT. Its translation: CASSRLRKPQHF. This sequence joins TRBV2 and TRBJ1-5; D call uncertain. The V end was cut by 8 bases, the J end by 8 bases, with 13 bases between. The length of the CDR3 is 12 residues. Germline V gene sequence: CDR1 SNHLY, CDR2 FYNNEI. The variable domain in full, with the rest retrieved from reference TRBV2 and TRBJ1-5, is EPEVTQTPSHQVTQMGQEVILRCVPISNHLYFYWYRQILGQKVEFLVSFYNNEISEKSEIFDDQFSVERPDGSNFTLKIRSTKLEDSAMYFCASSRLRKPQHFGDGTRLSIL.

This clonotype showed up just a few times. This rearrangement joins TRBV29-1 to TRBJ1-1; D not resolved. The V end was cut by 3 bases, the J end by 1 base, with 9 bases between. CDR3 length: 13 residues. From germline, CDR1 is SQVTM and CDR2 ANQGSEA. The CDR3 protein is CSVEEQTNTEAFF. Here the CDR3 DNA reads TGCAGCGTTGAGGAACAGACGAACACTGAAGCTTTCTTT.

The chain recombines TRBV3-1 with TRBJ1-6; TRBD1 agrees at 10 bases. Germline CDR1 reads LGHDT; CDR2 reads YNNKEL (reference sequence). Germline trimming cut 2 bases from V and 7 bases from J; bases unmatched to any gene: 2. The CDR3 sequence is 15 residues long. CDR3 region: CASSQPTGGNSPLHF. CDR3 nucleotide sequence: TGTGCCAGCAGCCAACCGACAGGGGGCAATTCACCCCTCCACTTT.

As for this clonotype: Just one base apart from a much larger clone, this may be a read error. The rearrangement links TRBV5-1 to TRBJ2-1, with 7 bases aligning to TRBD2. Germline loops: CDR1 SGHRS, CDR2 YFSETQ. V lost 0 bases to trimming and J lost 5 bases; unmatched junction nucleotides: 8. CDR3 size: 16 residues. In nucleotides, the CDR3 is TGCGCCAGCAGCTTGGCCAGTGGCGGGAGCCACAATGAGCAGTTCTTC. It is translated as CASSLASGGSHNEQFF.

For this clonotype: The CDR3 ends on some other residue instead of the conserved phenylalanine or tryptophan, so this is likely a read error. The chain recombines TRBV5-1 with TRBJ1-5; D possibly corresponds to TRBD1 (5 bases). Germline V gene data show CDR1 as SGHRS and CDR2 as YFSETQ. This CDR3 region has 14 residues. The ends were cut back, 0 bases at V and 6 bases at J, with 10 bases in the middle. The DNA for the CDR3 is TGCGCCAGCAGCTTGGGATCGGGGGTTCAGCCCCAGCATCTT. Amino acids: CASSLGSGVQPQHL.

CDR3 region: CASSLVGRGGETQYF. CDR3 DNA sequence: TGTGCCAGCAGCTTAGTGGGGCGGGGGGGTGAGACCCAGTACTTC. The chain joins TRBV7-2 to TRBJ2-5, with 9 nucleotides matching TRBD2. V was pared by 1 base and J by 5 bases, with 5 bases of the junction left unmatched. CDR3 size: 15 residues. The V gene's germline CDR1 is SGHTA and CDR2 FQGNSA.

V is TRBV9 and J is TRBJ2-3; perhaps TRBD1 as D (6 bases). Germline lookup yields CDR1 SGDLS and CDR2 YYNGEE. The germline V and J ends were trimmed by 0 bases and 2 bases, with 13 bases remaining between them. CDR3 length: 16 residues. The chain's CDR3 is CASSVEGGSHTDTQYF. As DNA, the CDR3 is TGTGCCAGCAGCGTAGAAGGGGGATCCCACACAGATACGCAGTATTTT.

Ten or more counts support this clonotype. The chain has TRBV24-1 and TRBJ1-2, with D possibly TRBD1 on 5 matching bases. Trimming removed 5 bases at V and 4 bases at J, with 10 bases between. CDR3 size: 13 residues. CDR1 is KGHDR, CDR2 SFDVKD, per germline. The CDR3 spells CATSAVGGYGYTF. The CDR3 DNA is TGTGCCACCAGTGCCGTGGGGGGCTATGGCTACACCTTC.

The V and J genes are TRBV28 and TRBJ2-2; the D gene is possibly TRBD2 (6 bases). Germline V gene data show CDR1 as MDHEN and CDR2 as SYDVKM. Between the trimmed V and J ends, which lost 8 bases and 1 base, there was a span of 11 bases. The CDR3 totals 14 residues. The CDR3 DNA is TGTGCCAGCGCCTCGGGAGAGAACACCGGGGAGCTGTTTTTT. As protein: CASASGENTGELFF.

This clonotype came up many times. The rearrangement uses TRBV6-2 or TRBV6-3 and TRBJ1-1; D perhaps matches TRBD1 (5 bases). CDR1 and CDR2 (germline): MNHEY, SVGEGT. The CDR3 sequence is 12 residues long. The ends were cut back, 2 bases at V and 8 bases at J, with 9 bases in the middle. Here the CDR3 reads CASSYAGTEAFF. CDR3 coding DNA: TGTGCCAGCAGTTACGCAGGGACCGAAGCTTTCTTT.